This entry lists 8 T cell receptor beta chains sequenced from one sample in a study of blood T cell repertoires in COVID-19 (dated by TCRdb to about 2020). Library preparation used the immunoSEQ multiplex PCR assay. Drawn from immuneACCESS, this table holds only the in-frame rearrangements with V and J called that TCRdb kept. Clones are partly lost; checked studies trace under half to an unresolved V gene and leave the rest unexplained. Recorded for this sample are 100,000 or so clones; 80% to 90% of them occurred a single time. Clones ranked in the top ten supply around 9.4% of the sample. Sequenced material: peripheral blood. The origin of the receptors is a man in his forties with active or convalescent COVID-19.

The chain uses TRBV6-5 and TRBJ1-6, with a weak D call TRBD1 (5 bases). Germline CDR1 reads MNHEY; CDR2 reads SVGAGI. The CDR3 covers 15 residues. Trimming shortened V by 2 bases and J by 1 base, and 6 bases separated the two germline ends. CDR3 in DNA: TGTGCCAGCAGTTACCAGGGTTCCTATAATTCACCCCTCCACTTT. Translated: CASSYQGSYNSPLHF.

This clone was detected once. The chain combines TRBV5-1 with TRBJ2-3; TRBD1 aligns across 7 bases. The CDR3 spans 13 residues. The V gene end was trimmed by 1 base and the J gene end by 10 bases; junction bases not matched to a gene: 6. Looked up from germline, CDR1 is SGHRS and CDR2 is YFSETQ. Here the CDR3 reads CASSLTGDSSQYF. CDR3 coding DNA: TGCGCCAGCAGCTTGACAGGGGATTCATCGCAGTATTTT.

This clone turned up a few times. The chain uses TRBV19 and TRBJ1-6; 12 bases map to TRBD1. V shed 7 bases and J 7 bases; nucleotides not matched to a gene: 5. The CDR3 covers 15 residues. Germline V gene lookup returns CDR1 LNHDA and CDR2 SQIVND (reference sequence). Here the CDR3 reads CASTPGQGANSPLHF. Here the CDR3 DNA reads TGTGCCAGTACCCCGGGACAGGGGGCCAATTCACCCCTCCACTTT.

J is TRBJ2-5 and V is TRBV11-2; 11 bases map to TRBD2. V was pared by 1 base and J by 1 base, with 5 bases of the junction left unmatched. The CDR3 sequence is 17 residues long. The V gene's germline CDR1 is SGHAT and CDR2 FQNNGV. In DNA form, the CDR3 reads TGTGCCAGCAGCTTAGGGGCTAGCGGGGGGACCCAAGAGACCCAGTACTTC. This sequence encodes CASSLGASGGTQETQYF.

This clone was seen once. The chain is built from TRBV2 and TRBJ1-5, with D uncertain. V was trimmed by 7 bases and J by 7 bases, leaving 20 bases between them. The CDR3 is 15 residues long. Germline V gives CDR1 SNHLY, CDR2 FYNNEI. The CDR3: CASTTAGGRWQPQHF. The CDR3 region has the DNA TGTGCCAGCACCACCGCAGGAGGGCGATGGCAGCCCCAGCATTTT.

The chain employs TRBV12-3 or TRBV12-4 and TRBJ1-2; perhaps TRBD1 as D (6 bases). Trimming pared 8 bases from V and 8 bases from J, leaving 12 bases between. The CDR3 covers 11 residues. DNA for the CDR3: TGTGCCAGCGAGGGGGTGTGGGGCTACACCTTC. This encodes CASEGVWGYTF.

The chain links TRBV6-5 to TRBJ1-3; TRBD1 might be the D (5 bases). Trimming pared 0 bases from V and 2 bases from J, leaving 8 bases between. This CDR3 comprises 15 residues. Germline CDR1 and CDR2: MNHEY and SVGAGI. The CDR3 reads CASSYSEDTGNTIYF. CDR3 nucleotide sequence: TGTGCCAGCAGTTACTCTGAGGACACTGGAAACACCATATATTTT.

This chain uses TRBV6-2 or TRBV6-3 with TRBJ1-6; 7 nucleotides align to TRBD1. V lost 0 bases to trimming and J lost 5 bases; unmatched junction nucleotides: 1. The CDR3 contains 15 residues. Germline V gene data show CDR1 as MNHEY and CDR2 as SVGEGT. Here the CDR3 DNA reads TGTGCCAGCAGTTACTCGGGACAGAATAATTCACCCCTCCACTTT. Translated: CASSYSGQNNSPLHF.